This T cell receptor (beta chain) was sequenced during a study of T cell clonality in common variable immunodeficiency. Study-wide findings and caveats: Patient heterogeneity in the CVID cohort limited correlations between repertoire features and clinical complications.

This clone was seen a handful of times. Its antigen remains unidentified. Coverage ceases 3 residues before the CDR3 finishes, and the germline J gene fills in the end. Blood samples were heparinized, about 4.5 to 8 ml per donor. CDR1 is MNHNS, CDR2 SASEGT, per germline. The CDR3 contains 15 residues. Measured with immunoSEQ multiplex PCR; TCRdb has only the in-frame clones, and not every one. The sample presents about 52,000 clones, none singletons. This receptor was obtained from a person between 18 and 69 years old in good health. The J gene is TRBJ2-5, the V gene TRBV6-1; a weak D match, TRBD2 (5 bases). Material: peripheral blood mononuclear cells. The part of the CDR3 DNA that was read is TGTGCCAGCAGTGAAGCAGGGCGGGCCTCTGGTACC. It translates to CASSEAGRASGT. The CDR3 in full is CASSEAGRASGTQYF.